The sequence of this TCR beta chain was determined in a study of Graves' ophthalmopathy and Graves' hyperthyroidism. Findings and caveats of the study: A model built from 13 signatures distinguished ophthalmopathy from stable hyperthyroidism with approximately 89% sensitivity and 81.08% specificity. Appearing in blood as well were most expanded thyroid clonotypes above 0.001 frequency.

This clonotype appeared once. Its antigen is as yet unknown. Germline V gives CDR1 SGHAT, CDR2 FQNNGV. The CDR3 extends over 17 amino acids. The junction had 17 bases not matched to a gene; V was cut back by 4 bases and J by 5 bases. As diagnostic evidence, clinical symptoms, serum thyroxine, TRAb, thyroid ultrasound and orbital computed tomography were relied upon. It was from 10 ml of fresh peripheral blood that the PBMCs came. As the template, RNA transcripts were used to amplify TCR beta CDR3 regions. In the first round, RT-PCR was carried out with HTBI primers, and a multiplex PCR formed the second round. MiXCR, applied by TCRdb to the multiplex PCR reads, yields one record per CDR3 protein. The table includes 150,000 to 200,000 distinct CDR3 sequences, roughly 36% detected once.

This clonotype originated in a man aged 25 to 40 with Graves' ophthalmopathy. The sequencing sample was made of peripheral blood. The rearrangement uses TRBV11-2 and TRBJ2-7, with 7 bases fitting TRBD2. The CDR3 reads CASSSGHGEGESDEQYF. The CDR3, as DNA: TGTGCCAGCAGCTCGGGGCATGGGGAGGGAGAGAGTGACGAGCAGTACTTC.